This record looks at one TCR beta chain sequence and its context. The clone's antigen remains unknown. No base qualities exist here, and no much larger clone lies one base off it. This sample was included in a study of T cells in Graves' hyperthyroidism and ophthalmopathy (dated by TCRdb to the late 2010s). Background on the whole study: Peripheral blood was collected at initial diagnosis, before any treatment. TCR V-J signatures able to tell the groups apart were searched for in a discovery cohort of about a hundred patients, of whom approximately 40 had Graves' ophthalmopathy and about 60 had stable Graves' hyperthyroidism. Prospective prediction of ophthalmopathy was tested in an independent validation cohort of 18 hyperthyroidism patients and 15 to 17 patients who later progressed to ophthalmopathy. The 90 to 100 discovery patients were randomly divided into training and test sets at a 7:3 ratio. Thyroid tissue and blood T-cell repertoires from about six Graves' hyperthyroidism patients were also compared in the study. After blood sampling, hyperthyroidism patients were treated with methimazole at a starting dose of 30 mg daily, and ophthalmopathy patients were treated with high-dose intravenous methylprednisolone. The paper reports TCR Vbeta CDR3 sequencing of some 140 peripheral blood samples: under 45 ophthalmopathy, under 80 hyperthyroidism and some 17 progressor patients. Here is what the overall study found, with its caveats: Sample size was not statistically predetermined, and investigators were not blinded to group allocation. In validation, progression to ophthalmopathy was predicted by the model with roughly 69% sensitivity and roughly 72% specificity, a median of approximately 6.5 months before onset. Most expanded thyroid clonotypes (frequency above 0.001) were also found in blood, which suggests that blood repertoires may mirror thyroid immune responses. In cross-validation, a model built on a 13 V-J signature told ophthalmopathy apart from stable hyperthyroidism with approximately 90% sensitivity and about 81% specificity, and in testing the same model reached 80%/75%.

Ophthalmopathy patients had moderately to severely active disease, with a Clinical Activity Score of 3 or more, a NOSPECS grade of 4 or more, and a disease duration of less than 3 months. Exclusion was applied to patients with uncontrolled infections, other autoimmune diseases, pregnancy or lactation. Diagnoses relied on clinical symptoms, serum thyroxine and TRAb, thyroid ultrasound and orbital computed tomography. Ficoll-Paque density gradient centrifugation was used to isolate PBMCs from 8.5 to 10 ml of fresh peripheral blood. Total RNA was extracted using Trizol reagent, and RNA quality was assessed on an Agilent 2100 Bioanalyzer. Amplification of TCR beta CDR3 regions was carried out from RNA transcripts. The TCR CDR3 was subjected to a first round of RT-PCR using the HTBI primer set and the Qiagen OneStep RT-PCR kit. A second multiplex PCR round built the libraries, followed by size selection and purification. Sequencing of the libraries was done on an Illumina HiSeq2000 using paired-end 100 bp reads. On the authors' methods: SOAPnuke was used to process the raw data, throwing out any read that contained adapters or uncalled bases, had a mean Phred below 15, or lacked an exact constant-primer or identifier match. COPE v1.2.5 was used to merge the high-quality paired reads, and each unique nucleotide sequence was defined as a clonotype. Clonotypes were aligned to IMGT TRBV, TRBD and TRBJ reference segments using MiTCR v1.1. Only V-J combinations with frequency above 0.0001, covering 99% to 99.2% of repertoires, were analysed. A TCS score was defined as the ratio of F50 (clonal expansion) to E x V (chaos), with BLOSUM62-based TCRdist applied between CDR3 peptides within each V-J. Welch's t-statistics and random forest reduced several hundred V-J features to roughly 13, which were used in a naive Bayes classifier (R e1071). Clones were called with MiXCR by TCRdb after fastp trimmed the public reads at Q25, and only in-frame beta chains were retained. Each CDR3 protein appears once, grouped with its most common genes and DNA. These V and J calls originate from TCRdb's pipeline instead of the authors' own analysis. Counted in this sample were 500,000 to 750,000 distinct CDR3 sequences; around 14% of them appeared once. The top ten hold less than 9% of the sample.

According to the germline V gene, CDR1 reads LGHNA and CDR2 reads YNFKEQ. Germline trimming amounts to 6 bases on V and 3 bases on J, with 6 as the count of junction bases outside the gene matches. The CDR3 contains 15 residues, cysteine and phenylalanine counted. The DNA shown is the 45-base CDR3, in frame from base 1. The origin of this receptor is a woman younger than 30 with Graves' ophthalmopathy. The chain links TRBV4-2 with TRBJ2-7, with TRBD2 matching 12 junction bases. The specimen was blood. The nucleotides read TGTGCCAGCAGACCGTCTAGCGGGAGGGACTACGAGCAGTACTTC. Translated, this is CASRPSSGRDYEQYF.